These T cell receptor beta chains were read from a single sample in a study of blood T cell repertoires in COVID-19. Sequenced by immunoSEQ multiplex PCR; TCRdb stores in-frame clones only, minus some. The sample includes some 320,000 clones, 90% seen only once; the top ten take 3.9%. Material for sequencing was PBMCs or T cells enriched from blood (not recorded which). The receptor source for this set is a woman in her 30s who had been exposed to COVID-19. Each CDR3 is given with its conserved first and last residue. A D gene is named only where the DNA matches it firmly. Clone size is stated in some rows and not others, as once, few, many or a class when expanded.

TRBD1	TRBV6-5	TRBJ1-2	.	CASRRGQVPNYGYTF	TGTGCCAGCAGGAGGGGGCAGGTCCCTAACTATGGCTACACCTTC
.	TRBV11-3	TRBJ1-2	.	CASRGLIFYGYTF	TGTGCCAGCAGGGGACTGATATTCTATGGCTACACCTTC
.	TRBV27	TRBJ1-5	.	CASSSHAGPYQPQHF	TGTGCCAGCAGTTCCCACGCGGGTCCCTATCAGCCCCAGCATTTT
.	TRBV3-1/TRBV3-2	TRBJ1-5	.	CASSQVADTLNQPQHF	TGTGCCAGCAGCCAAGTGGCAGATACCCTCAATCAGCCCCAGCATTTT
TRBD1	TRBV10-3	TRBJ1-2	.	CATRSSRTGVSGGYTF	TGTGCCACCCGATCTTCCCGGACAGGGGTCTCGGGCGGCTACACCTTC
.	TRBV21-1	TRBJ1-1	few	CASSKGRTGVNTEAFF	TGTGCCAGCAGCAAGGGGAGGACAGGGGTGAACACTGAAGCTTTCTTT
TRBD2	TRBV7-2	TRBJ2-1	.	CASFPRPSGGTALNNEQFF	TGTGCCAGCTTCCCGCGCCCTAGCGGGGGTACAGCACTTAACAATGAGCAGTTCTTC
TRBD1	TRBV6-2/TRBV6-3	TRBJ2-1	.	CASSYTWDRAEEWTYNEQFF	TGTGCCAGCAGTTATACCTGGGACAGGGCGGAGGAGTGGACCTACAATGAGCAGTTCTTC
.	TRBV10-3	TRBJ2-7	.	CAISGGERRYEQYF	TGTGCCATCAGTGGAGGCGAGCGGAGGTACGAGCAGTACTTC
.	TRBV6-4	TRBJ2-7	once	CASSDSRGGSYEQYF	TGTGCCAGCAGTGACTCTAGGGGGGGGTCCTACGAGCAGTACTTC
.	TRBV6-6	TRBJ2-7	.	CASSRWGGAADEQYF	TGTGCCAGCAGTCGGTGGGGCGGGGCAGCGGACGAGCAGTACTTC
TRBD2	TRBV5-6	TRBJ2-7	once	CASSSLTSGGAQYEQYF	TGTGCCAGCAGCTCCTTGACTAGCGGGGGGGCTCAGTACGAGCAGTACTTC
TRBD1	TRBV2	TRBJ1-5	.	CATGTGGNQPQHF	TGTGCCACAGGTACAGGGGGAAATCAGCCCCAGCATTTT
TRBD1	TRBV6-5	TRBJ1-6	.	CASSDRGRNNSPLHF	TGTGCCAGCAGCGACAGGGGGCGAAATAATTCACCCCTCCACTTT
.	TRBV7-6	TRBJ1-1	once	CASSLDAGNTEAFF	TGTGCCAGCAGCTTAGACGCGGGGAACACTGAAGCTTTCTTT
.	TRBV7-9	TRBJ1-2	.	CASSLAQGGFYYGYTF	TGTGCCAGCAGCTTAGCACAGGGTGGGTTTTACTATGGCTACACCTTC
TRBD2	TRBV18	TRBJ2-3	.	CASSPSRGGTDTQYF	TGTGCCAGCTCACCGTCCCGGGGGGGCACAGATACGCAGTATTTT
TRBD1	TRBV5-1	TRBJ2-7	.	CASSLGTVSYEQYF	TGCGCCAGCAGCCTAGGGACAGTCTCCTACGAGCAGTACTTC
TRBD1	TRBV28	TRBJ1-2	.	CASSPSPGQGSAGYTF	TGTGCCAGCAGTCCCTCTCCGGGACAGGGGTCCGCTGGCTACACCTTC
TRBD1	TRBV19	TRBJ2-1	.	CASSINDRGLNYNEQFF	TGTGCCAGTAGTATAAACGACAGGGGGCTAAACTACAATGAGCAGTTCTTC
TRBD1	TRBV5-8	TRBJ1-6	few	CASSLVGTVNSPLHF	TGTGCCAGCAGCTTGGTAGGGACAGTTAATTCACCCCTCCACTTT
TRBD1	TRBV6-5	TRBJ2-7	.	CASSYPGQGPYEQYF	TGTGCCAGCAGTTACCCGGGACAGGGACCCTACGAGCAGTACTTC
TRBD1	TRBV12-3/TRBV12-4	TRBJ1-2	.	CASSVTGGGYTF	TGTGCCAGCAGTGTGACAGGGGGCGGCTACACCTTC
TRBD1	TRBV5-1	TRBJ2-3	.	CASRYGQGYTDTQYF	TGCGCCAGCAGGTATGGACAGGGTTACACAGATACGCAGTATTTT
TRBD2	TRBV6-1	TRBJ2-1	.	CASCEAGGRYNEQFF	TGTGCCAGCTGTGAAGCGGGGGGGCGTTACAATGAGCAGTTCTTC
.	TRBV19	TRBJ1-6	.	CASSSFTGNSPLHF	TGTGCCAGTAGTAGCTTCACAGGGAATTCACCCCTCCACTTT
.	TRBV7-9	TRBJ1-4	.	CASSVNQANEKLFF	TGTGCCAGCAGCGTAAATCAGGCTAATGAAAAACTGTTTTTT
.	TRBV30	TRBJ1-1	.	CAFGNTEAFF	TGTGCCTTCGGGAACACTGAAGCTTTCTTT
TRBD1	TRBV5-4	TRBJ1-6	.	CASSSGTGVSPLHF	TGTGCCAGCAGCTCCGGGACAGGGGTCTCACCCCTCCACTTT
.	TRBV11-2	TRBJ1-1	once	CASSSPQGIGTEAFF	TGTGCCAGCAGCTCACCTCAGGGGATTGGCACTGAAGCTTTCTTT
.	TRBV7-2	TRBJ1-2	.	CASSLEVQGGYGYTF	TGTGCCAGCAGCTTAGAGGTCCAGGGTGGCTATGGCTACACCTTC
.	TRBV6-5	TRBJ1-6	.	CASKGVIYSPLHF	TGTGCCAGCAAGGGGGTTATTTATTCACCCCTCCACTTT
.	TRBV6-5	TRBJ1-1	.	CASSSRSKKAFF	TGTGCCAGCAGTTCCCGGTCAAAGAAAGCTTTCTTT
TRBD1	TRBV4-1	TRBJ1-6	.	CASSRDGQGNSPLHF	TGCGCCAGCAGCCGAGATGGACAGGGAAATTCACCCCTCCACTTT
.	TRBV6-2/TRBV6-3	TRBJ2-7	.	CASSYPADKQYF	TGTGCCAGCAGTTACCCCGCAGATAAGCAGTACTTC
.	TRBV5-4	TRBJ1-1	.	CASSLESWGGIEAFF	TGTGCCAGCAGCTTGGAGTCCTGGGGGGGAATTGAAGCTTTCTTT
.	TRBV29-1	TRBJ2-1	.	CSVEDFEGGRYNEQFF	TGCAGCGTTGAAGATTTCGAGGGGGGGAGATACAATGAGCAGTTCTTC
.	TRBV3-1/TRBV3-2	TRBJ2-3	few	CASSQFGGGTDTQYF	TGTGCCAGCAGCCAATTCGGGGGAGGCACAGATACGCAGTATTTT
.	TRBV19	TRBJ1-3	.	CASSIGGTGNTIYF	TGTGCCAGTAGTATAGGAGGGACTGGAAACACCATATATTTT
.	TRBV19	TRBJ1-5	.	CASSIGGLNQPQHF	TGTGCCAGTAGTATAGGAGGACTCAATCAGCCCCAGCATTTT
TRBD2	TRBV6-2/TRBV6-3	TRBJ2-1	.	CASSYTLAGGSYNEQFF	TGTGCCAGCAGTTACACCTTAGCGGGGGGGTCCTACAATGAGCAGTTCTTC
TRBD1	TRBV13	TRBJ1-6	.	CASSLRQGRAPLHF	TGTGCCAGCAGCTTAAGACAGGGGAGGGCACCCCTCCACTTT
.	TRBV5-6	TRBJ2-1	.	CASSFRYNEQFF	TGTGCCAGCAGCTTTAGATACAATGAGCAGTTCTTC
TRBD2	TRBV7-9	TRBJ2-5	.	CASSEGLAGAQETQYF	TGTGCCAGCAGCGAAGGACTAGCGGGGGCCCAAGAGACCCAGTACTTC
.	TRBV7-2	TRBJ1-3	.	CASSPGVSGNTIYF	TGTGCCAGCAGCCCCGGGGTTTCTGGAAACACCATATATTTT